The text below deals with one T cell receptor beta chain. Germline CDR1 and CDR2: ENHRY and SYGVKD. V shed 3 bases, J shed 7 bases, and the junction held 10 bases outside the gene matches. There are 16 residues in the CDR3. This entry is derived from a study of blood T cell repertoires in COVID-19. How the authors handled the data: Amplification of reference gene primers provided the estimated nucleated cell counts. Data came from immunoSEQ multiplex PCR; TCRdb stores just in-frame clones and leaves some out. The V and J calls and clone size were taken over from that table, and D and trimming were inferred from the DNA. The data contain approximately 250,000 clones, more than 80% of them singletons.

The sample taken for sequencing was peripheral blood. This TCR was recovered from a human donor in a cohort sampled during active COVID-19. The chain recombines TRBV10-3 with TRBJ1-4; TRBD1 matches 8 bases. In nucleotides, the CDR3 is TGTGCCATCAGTGATAGTCAGGGGGCGCGGGGTGAAAAACTGTTTTTT. Its protein product is CAISDSQGARGEKLFF.